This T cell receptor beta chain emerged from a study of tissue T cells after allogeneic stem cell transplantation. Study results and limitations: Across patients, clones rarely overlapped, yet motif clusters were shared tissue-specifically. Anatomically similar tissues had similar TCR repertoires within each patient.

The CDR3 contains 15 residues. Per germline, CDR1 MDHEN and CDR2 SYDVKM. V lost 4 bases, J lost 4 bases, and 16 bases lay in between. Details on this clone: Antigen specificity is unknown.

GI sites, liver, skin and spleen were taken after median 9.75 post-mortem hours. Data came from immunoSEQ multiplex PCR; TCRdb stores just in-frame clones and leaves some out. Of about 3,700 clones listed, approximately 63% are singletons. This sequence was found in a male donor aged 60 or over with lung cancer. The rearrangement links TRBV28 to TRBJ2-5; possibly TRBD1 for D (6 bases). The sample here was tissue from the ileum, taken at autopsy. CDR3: CASSSRGHLRETQYF. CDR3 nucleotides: TGTGCCAGCAGTTCGAGGGGACACCTACGAGAGACCCAGTACTTC.